The 16 T cell receptor beta chains given below trace back to one sample, sequenced in a study of graft-versus-host responses after intestinal transplantation (dated by TCRdb to the early 2020s). The library was obtained by the immunoSEQ multiplex PCR assay. What TCRdb holds here is the immuneACCESS table cut down to in-frame rearrangements. Part of the clones is not present; checked against another copy, under half of the missing clones reflect an unresolved V gene, and the others are unexplained. The sample table lists some 27,000 clones, over 85% of them with a count of one. 0.45% to 0.6% of the sample rests with the top ten. Sequenced here: PBMCs, sampled 18 days after transplant. Source of these receptors: a human patient who received an intestinal transplant, so some T cells may come from the graft donor.

This chain uses TRBV7-2 with TRBJ2-2; the match to TRBD2 covers 13 bases. Germline CDR1 SGHTA, CDR2 FQGNSA. Trimming cost V 5 bases and J 4 bases; bases outside gene matches: 4. The length of the CDR3 is 16 residues. CDR3 sequence (DNA): TGTGCCAGCAGCGTGACTAGCGGGGGGTCCACCGGGGAGCTGTTTTTT. Protein product: CASSVTSGGSTGELFF.

The rearrangement uses TRBV12-5 and TRBJ2-2, with 11 bases lining up with TRBD1. The CDR3 length is 17 residues. Germline V gene lookup returns CDR1 LGHNT and CDR2 FRNRAP. The trim removed 2 bases at V and 6 bases at J, leaving 8 bases unmatched. The CDR3 spells CASGLPPGTGGPGELFF. The CDR3 DNA reads as TGTGCTAGTGGTTTGCCACCCGGGACAGGGGGGCCCGGGGAGCTGTTTTTT.

This clone was seen only once. V is TRBV6-5 and J is TRBJ2-1; no clear D gene. Germline CDR1 and CDR2: MNHEY and SVGAGI. CDR3 length equals 14 residues. Between the trimmed V and J ends, which lost 5 bases and 6 bases, there was a span of 14 bases. The chain's CDR3 is CASSALTTPNEQFF. CDR3 sequence (DNA): TGTGCCAGCAGTGCTCTGACAACTCCCAATGAGCAGTTCTTC.

V gene TRBV6-5 combines with J gene TRBJ2-2; maybe TRBD2 (6 bases). V shed 2 bases and J shed 0 bases, with 7 bases lying between them. Germline assignment: CDR1 MNHEY and CDR2 SVGAGI. The CDR3 spans 15 residues. Here the CDR3 reads CASSYTGANTGELFF. CDR3 in DNA: TGTGCCAGCAGTTACACGGGGGCGAACACCGGGGAGCTGTTTTTT.

This chain joins TRBV7-8 and TRBJ1-2; D gene ambiguous. This CDR3 region has 10 residues. The germline V gene encodes CDR1 SGHVS and CDR2 FQNEAQ. With 10 bases removed from V and 2 bases from J, the gap between germline ends came to 5 bases. The CDR3 region has the DNA TGTGCCACCGGAAACTATGGCTACACCTTC. Translation gives CATGNYGYTF. The variable domain in full, completed from reference TRBV7-8 and TRBJ1-2, reads GAGVSQSPRYKVAKRGQDVALRCDPISGHVSLFWYQQALGQGPEFLTYFQNEAQLDKSGLPSDRFFAERPEGSVSTLKIQRTQQEDSAVYLCATGNYGYTFGSGTRLTVV.

This clone was seen only once. Written as DNA, the CDR3 is TGTGCCAGCAGTCGGGACACCAACTATAATTCACCCCTCCACTTT. Translating it yields CASSRDTNYNSPLHF. V and J are TRBV19 and TRBJ1-6, with a weak D call TRBD1 (6 bases). V lost 9 bases and J lost 3, with 15 bases in between. The CDR3 is 15 residues long. Germline loops: CDR1 LNHDA, CDR2 SQIVND (reference sequence).

The V gene is TRBV4-1, the J gene TRBJ1-2, with 9 bases aligning to TRBD1. CDR1 and CDR2 from the germline V gene are MGHRA and YSYEKL. This CDR3 comprises 16 residues. The ends lost 4 bases at V and 5 bases at J; junction bases unmatched: 11. This chain's CDR3 is CASSPRPGQGGYGYTF. CDR3 sequence (DNA): TGCGCCAGCAGCCCCCGCCCGGGACAGGGAGGTTATGGCTACACCTTC.

The gene calls are TRBV4-1 and TRBJ2-3, with D perhaps TRBD1 (5 bases). Germline CDR1 reads MGHRA; CDR2 reads YSYEKL. The germline V and J ends were trimmed by 5 bases and 0 bases, with 12 bases remaining between them. The CDR3 has 15 amino acids. In nucleotides, the CDR3 is TGCGCCAGCAGCTTCGGACACTCTAGCACAGATACGCAGTATTTT. Amino acids: CASSFGHSSTDTQYF.

This chain uses TRBV7-6 with TRBJ2-1, with D unresolved. CDR1 and CDR2 (germline): SGHVS, FNYEAQ. V shed 5 bases and J shed 9 bases, with 11 bases lying between them. This CDR3 has 12 amino acids. The DNA for the CDR3 is TGTGCCAGCAGCGATCACTCGGTTGAGCAGTTCTTC. Protein: CASSDHSVEQFF.

The chain carries TRBV19 and TRBJ2-1; D gene ambiguous. Trimming stripped 2 bases from V and 2 bases from J, with 4 bases between. Per germline, CDR1 LNHDA and CDR2 SQIVND (reference sequence). The CDR3 has 13 amino acids. The CDR3 loop reads CASSISAYNEQFF. CDR3 in DNA: TGTGCCAGTAGTATATCCGCCTACAATGAGCAGTTCTTC. The full variable domain, in which reference TRBV19 and TRBJ2-1 provide the parts outside the CDR3, is DGGITQSPKYLFRKEGQNVTLSCEQNLNHDAMYWYRQDPGQGLRLIYYSQIVNDFQKGDIAEGYSVSREKKESFPLTVTSAQKNPTAFYLCASSISAYNEQFFGPGTRLTVL.

The V and J genes are TRBV7-8 and TRBJ2-3; 7 nucleotides line up with TRBD2. Germline CDR1 SGHVS, CDR2 FQNEAQ. The trim removed 2 bases at V and 4 bases at J, leaving 3 bases unmatched. The CDR3 length is 14 residues. The CDR3 region has the DNA TGTGCCAGCAGCTTATCTCGGGGGGCAGATACGCAGTATTTT. Encoded protein: CASSLSRGADTQYF.

The genes are TRBV6-1 and TRBJ2-1; D is possibly TRBD2 (6 bases). The CDR3 runs 13 residues. With 0 bases removed from V and 6 bases from J, the gap between germline ends came to 6 bases. Germline V gene sequence: CDR1 MNHNS, CDR2 SASEGT. Here the CDR3 DNA reads TGTGCCAGCAGTGAAGCGCGGGGCAATGAGCAGTTCTTC. Protein product: CASSEARGNEQFF.

Here the CDR3 reads CASSVGGGAGEQFF. The CDR3 nucleotides are TGTGCCAGCAGCGTAGGAGGGGGGGCGGGTGAGCAGTTCTTC. The chain has TRBV9 and TRBJ2-1, with D possibly TRBD2 on 7 matching bases. There are 14 residues in the CDR3. Looked up from germline, CDR1 is SGDLS and CDR2 is YYNGEE. V lost 0 bases and J 9 bases, leaving 13 bases between the germline ends.

This chain connects TRBV27 to TRBJ2-1, with unresolved D. The V gene's germline CDR1 is MNHEY and CDR2 SMNVEV (reference sequence). V lost 2 bases, J lost 2 bases, and 4 bases lay in between. CDR3 size: 13 residues. The chain's CDR3 is CASSLKTYNEQFF. Written as DNA, the CDR3 is TGTGCCAGCAGTTTAAAAACCTACAATGAGCAGTTCTTC.

The chain has TRBV11-2 and TRBJ1-5, with 7 bases fitting TRBD1. Germline V gene sequence: CDR1 SGHAT, CDR2 FQNNGV. This CDR3 has 19 amino acids. The J segment lost 2 bases and the V segment lost 3 bases, leaving 16 bases of the junction unmatched. In nucleotides, the CDR3 is TGTGCCAGCAGCTTGGGATATAATCGGGACAGATGGGGCAATCAGCCCCAGCATTTT. Its protein is CASSLGYNRDRWGNQPQHF.

The chain joins TRBV28 to TRBJ2-7; D might be TRBD1 (6 bases). V lost 6 bases and J 2 bases, leaving 11 bases between the germline ends. This CDR3 region has 13 residues. CDR1 MDHEN and CDR2 SYDVKM come from the germline V gene. The DNA of the CDR3 is TGTGCCAGCAGCCTGGGGGCCCCCTACGAGCAGTACTTC. Translation gives CASSLGAPYEQYF.